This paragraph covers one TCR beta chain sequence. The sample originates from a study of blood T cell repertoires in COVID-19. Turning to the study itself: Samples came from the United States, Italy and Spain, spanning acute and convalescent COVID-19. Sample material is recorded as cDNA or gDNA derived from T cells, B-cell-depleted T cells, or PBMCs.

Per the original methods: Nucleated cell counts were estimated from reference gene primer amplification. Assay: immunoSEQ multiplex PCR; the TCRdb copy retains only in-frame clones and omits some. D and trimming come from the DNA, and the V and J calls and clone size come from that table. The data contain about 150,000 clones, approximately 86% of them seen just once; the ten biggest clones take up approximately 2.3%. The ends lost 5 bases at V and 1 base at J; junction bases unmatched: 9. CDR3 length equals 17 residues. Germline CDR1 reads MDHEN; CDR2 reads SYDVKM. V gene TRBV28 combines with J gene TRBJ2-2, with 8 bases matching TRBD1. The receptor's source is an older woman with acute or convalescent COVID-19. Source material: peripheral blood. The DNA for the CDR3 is TGTGCCAGCAGTCGAACTACCGGACAGGGGAACACCGGGGAGCTGTTTTTT. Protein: CASSRTTGQGNTGELFF.